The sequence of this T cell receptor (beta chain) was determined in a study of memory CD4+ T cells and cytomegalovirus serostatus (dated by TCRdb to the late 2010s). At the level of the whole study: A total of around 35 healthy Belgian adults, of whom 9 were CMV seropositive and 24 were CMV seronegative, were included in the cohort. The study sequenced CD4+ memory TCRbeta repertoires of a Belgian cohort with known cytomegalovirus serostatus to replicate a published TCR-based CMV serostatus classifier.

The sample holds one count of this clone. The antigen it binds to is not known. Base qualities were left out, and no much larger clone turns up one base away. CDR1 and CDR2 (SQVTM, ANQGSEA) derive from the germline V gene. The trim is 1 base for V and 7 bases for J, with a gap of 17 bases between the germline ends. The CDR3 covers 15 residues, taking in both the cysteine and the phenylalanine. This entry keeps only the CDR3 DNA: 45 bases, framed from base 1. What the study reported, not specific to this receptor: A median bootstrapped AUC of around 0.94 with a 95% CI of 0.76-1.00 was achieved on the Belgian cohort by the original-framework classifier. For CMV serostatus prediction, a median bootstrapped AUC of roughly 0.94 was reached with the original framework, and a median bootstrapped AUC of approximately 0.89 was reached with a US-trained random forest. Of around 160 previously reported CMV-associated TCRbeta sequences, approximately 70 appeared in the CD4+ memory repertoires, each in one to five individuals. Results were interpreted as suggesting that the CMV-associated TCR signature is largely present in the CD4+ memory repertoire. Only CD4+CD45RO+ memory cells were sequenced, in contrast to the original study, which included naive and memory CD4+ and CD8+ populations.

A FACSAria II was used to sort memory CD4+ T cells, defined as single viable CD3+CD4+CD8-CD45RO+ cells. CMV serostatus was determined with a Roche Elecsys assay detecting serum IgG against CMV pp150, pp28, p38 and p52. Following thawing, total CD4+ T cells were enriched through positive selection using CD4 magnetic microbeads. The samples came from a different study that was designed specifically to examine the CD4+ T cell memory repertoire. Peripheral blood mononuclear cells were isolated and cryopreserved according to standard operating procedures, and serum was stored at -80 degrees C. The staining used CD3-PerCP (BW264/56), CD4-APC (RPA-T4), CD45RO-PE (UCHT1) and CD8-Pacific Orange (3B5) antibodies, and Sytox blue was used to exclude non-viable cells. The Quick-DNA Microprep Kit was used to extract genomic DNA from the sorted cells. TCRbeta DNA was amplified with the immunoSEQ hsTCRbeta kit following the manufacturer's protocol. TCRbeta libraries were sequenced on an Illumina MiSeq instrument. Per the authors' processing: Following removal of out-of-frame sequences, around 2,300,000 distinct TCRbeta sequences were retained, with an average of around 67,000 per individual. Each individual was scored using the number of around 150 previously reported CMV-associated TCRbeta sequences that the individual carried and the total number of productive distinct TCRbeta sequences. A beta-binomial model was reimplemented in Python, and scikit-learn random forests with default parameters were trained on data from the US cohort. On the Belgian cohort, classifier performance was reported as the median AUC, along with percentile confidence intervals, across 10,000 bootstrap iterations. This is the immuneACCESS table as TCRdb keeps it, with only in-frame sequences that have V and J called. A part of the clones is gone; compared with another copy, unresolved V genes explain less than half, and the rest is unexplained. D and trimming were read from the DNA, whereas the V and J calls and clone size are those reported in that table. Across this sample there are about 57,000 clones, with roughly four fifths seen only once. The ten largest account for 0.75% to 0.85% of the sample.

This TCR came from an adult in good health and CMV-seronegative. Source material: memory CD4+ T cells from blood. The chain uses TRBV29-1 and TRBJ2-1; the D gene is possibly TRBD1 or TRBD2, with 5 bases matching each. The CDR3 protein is CSVEGLRGGTNEQFF. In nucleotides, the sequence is TGCAGCGTTGAAGGACTTCGGGGCGGAACTAATGAGCAGTTCTTC.